This is a list of T cell receptor beta chains from one sample in a study of shared clonotypes between healthy human individuals. Measured with immunoSEQ multiplex PCR; TCRdb has only the in-frame clones, and not every one. The data contain roughly 490,000 clones, less than 80% of them singletons. Sample: PBMCs. The receptors were gathered from a woman between 40 and 50 years old in good health. Some clones in this sample may be carry-over from other donors' samples. Both conserved end residues are part of each CDR3. Fields, in order: clone size, J gene, V gene, CDR3 protein. Clone size is stated in some rows and not others, as once, few, many or a class when expanded.

- TRBJ1-2 TRBV5-6 CASSLGPLGAAYGYTF
- TRBJ1-2 TRBV5-1 CASSPSLNYGYTF
- TRBJ2-1 TRBV5-6 CASSSPLGLAKQFF
- TRBJ2-3 TRBV27 CASSLWYNTDTQYF
- TRBJ1-5 TRBV4-2 CASSQDPQGAYQPQHF
- TRBJ2-3 TRBV5-4 CASSLWGGSTDTQYF
- TRBJ2-1 TRBV2 CASTKGLAGVHEQFF
- TRBJ1-5 TRBV23-1 CASSQSGQGLGQPQHF
- TRBJ1-3 TRBV27 CATRQDSGNTIYF
- TRBJ1-1 TRBV19 CASSSRDRRDEAFF
- TRBJ1-2 TRBV6-5 CASSYSGAHGYTF
once TRBJ2-1 TRBV2 CASRGASGSHNEQFF
- TRBJ1-1 TRBV7-6 CASSLKGGHQAFF
many TRBJ2-5 TRBV4-1 CASSHGLASYQETQYF
- TRBJ2-1 TRBV5-4 CASSASGGLYNEQFF
- TRBJ1-4 TRBV28 CASSLVTKNEKLFF
- TRBJ1-1 TRBV28 CASSLWTYYGGPEAFF
- TRBJ2-1 TRBV2 CASTLAGDFNEQFF